The subject of this entry is one T cell receptor beta chain. The CDR3 does not close with the conserved phenylalanine or tryptophan, likely indicating a read error. PCR amplification relied on 60 Vbeta primers (plus 13 Jbeta primers). Measured with immunoSEQ multiplex PCR; TCRdb has only the in-frame clones, and not every one. The data hold about 84,000 clones, with roughly 73% observed a single time. This entry is derived from a study of cytomegalovirus exposure and HLA in healthy donors. The CDR3 runs 13 residues. Trimming shortened V by 2 bases and J by 0 bases, and 5 bases separated the two germline ends. Germline V gene sequence: CDR1 SGDLS, CDR2 YYNGEE.

Sequences were obtained from PBMCs. This clonotype was obtained from a male donor in good health and CMV-seropositive. The chain joins TRBV9 to TRBJ1-1; no definite D call. CDR3 coding DNA: TGTGCCAGCAGCGTCGACATGAACACTGAAGCTTTCCTT. Translating gives CASSVDMNTEAFL.